This T cell receptor (beta chain) is from a study of shared clonotypes between healthy human individuals. Here immunoSEQ multiplex PCR was the method, and the copy in TCRdb shows in-frame clones only, minus some. This table holds about 1.1 million clones, about four fifths found once. The origin of this receptor is a man aged 18 to 30 in good health. Some clones in this sample may be carry-over from other donors' samples. The sample comprised memory CD4+ T cells from PBMCs. Subset in this sample: CD45RA-negative fraction.

As DNA, the CDR3 is TGTGCCAGCAGCACACGCGGGAGTCCCTACAATGAGCAGTTCTTC. Residues: CASSTRGSPYNEQFF. The V and J genes are TRBV9 and TRBJ2-1; 7 positions agree with TRBD2. With 4 bases clipped from V and 2 bases from J, the junction kept 6 bases outside the gene matches. In germline, CDR1 is SGDLS, CDR2 YYNGEE. The CDR3 spans 15 residues.